This T cell receptor beta chain was observed in a study of cytotoxic CD8 clonotypes in ibrutinib-treated CLL (dated by TCRdb to the early 2020s). Background for the entire study: The cohort had around twelve relapsed/refractory and 15 treatment-naive patients; some 17 were IGHV unmutated. Partial responses were observed in some 24 patients and complete responses in 2; after a median follow-up of roughly 62 months, remission was maintained in 14 patients and progression was observed in around twelve. Response samples were taken after a median of approximately 13 months on treatment, ranging from about 6 to 40 months. On average, each sample had hundreds of thousands of productive templates and more than 75,000 productive rearrangements. Of the approximately 86 people in the trial, approximately 24 had longitudinal samples available. Cryopreserved peripheral blood mononuclear cells were collected before treatment, at response, and at either disease progression or sustained remission. Every remission and progressive disease sample was obtained while ibrutinib was still being received by the patients. General study outcomes and caveats: Sampling times were not matched between sustained-remission and progressing patients, and lymph node repertoires were not studied. Baseline clonality was found to be higher than that of age-matched healthy donors and was strongly correlated with circulating CD8+ T-cell counts. Public clonotypes were rare and either contracted or stayed stable during treatment, and the rise in clonality at ibrutinib response reflected the expansion of private clonotypes. An increase in clonality was observed at ibrutinib response, with clonality remaining stable during sustained remission and falling back toward baseline at progression.

For TCR beta library preparation, roughly 2.1 micrograms of genomic DNA were isolated from cryopreserved PBMCs. Longitudinal blood samples from CLL patients on ibrutinib monotherapy were analyzed using high-throughput TCR beta sequencing. The patients took part in an open-label, single-center phase 2 trial of ibrutinib monotherapy. A MiSeq instrument was used for deep resolution sequencing, which targeted depths ranging from 1 in 1 million up to 1 in 200,000 T cells, with coverage averaging 10x for each clonotype. The immunoSEQ hsTCRB Kit was used to generate the TCR beta libraries. The original methods were these. The data were analyzed with ImmunoSEQ Analyzer and ImmunoSEQ Data Assistant, and V, D and J gene assignments followed IMGT definitions. Clonality, with values ranging from 0 to 1, was calculated as one minus the normalized Shannon entropy of productive rearrangement frequencies. Only overrepresented clonotypes making up at least 0.05% of the repertoire of each patient were included in the public clonotype analysis. About twelve age-matched healthy donor repertoires from immuneACCESS were used as controls for clonality. TCRdb holds this immuneACCESS table with in-frame rearrangements only. Some clones are missing; in checked studies, unresolved V genes explain under half, and the rest has no known cause. The DNA gave D and trimming, while V, J and clone size come from that table. The table for this sample lists more than 110,000 clones; about 84% of them were counted only once. Clones ranked in the top ten supply 7.6% of the sample.

The V end gives up 4 bases and the J end 2 bases, leaving 6 bases in the junction not matched to a gene. Per the germline V gene (reference sequence), SGHNT is the CDR1 and YYREEE is the CDR2. The CDR3 sequence holds 14 residues, the cysteine and phenylalanine included. Only the CDR3 part of the read is kept: 42 bases, read in frame from the first base. With respect to this clone: The antigen this receptor binds is unknown. The sample holds no much larger clone one base away, and base qualities are not on file.

The starting material was PBMCs, obtained after 36 months of ibrutinib treatment. The chain links TRBV5-4 with TRBJ2-7, and 7 bases in between align with TRBD2. The clonotype originates from a human donor with chronic lymphocytic leukemia. The DNA reads as follows: TGTGCCAGCAGCCCCGGCGGGGGAGCCTACGAGCAGTACTTC. Translated, it gives CASSPGGGAYEQYF.